This is a list of T cell receptor beta chains from one sample in a study of cytomegalovirus exposure and HLA in healthy donors. Only in-frame clones appear in the TCRdb table, and some are missing; sequencing was by immunoSEQ multiplex PCR. The sample comprises about 120,000 clones, more than 65% of which are singletons, and about 6% rests with the top ten. Sequenced: PBMCs. Source of these receptors: a man younger than 35 in good health and CMV-seropositive. Both conserved end residues are part of each CDR3. The D gene is left open where the match is weak. Expanded clones are given a class, and other clones once, few, many or no size at all.

>TRBJ1-1|-|TRBV5-1|TRBD1
TGCGCCAGCAGCACGGGACAGGGGTATACTGAAGCTTTCTTT
CASSTGQGYTEAFF
>TRBJ2-1|-|TRBV11-2|TRBD1
TGTGCCAGCAGGTATGAAGGGGGCCATGAGCAGTTCTTC
CASRYEGGHEQFF
>TRBJ1-1|once|TRBV30|TRBD1
TGTGCCTGGAGTGTGACAGGGTACACTGAAGCTTTCTTT
CAWSVTGYTEAFF
>TRBJ2-7|once|TRBV27|-
TGTGCCAGCAGTTTAATCCGGGACAAGACCTACGAGCAGTACTTC
CASSLIRDKTYEQYF
>TRBJ2-7|-|TRBV19|-
TGTGCCAGTAGTATAGGGGGGCTTGACGAGCAGTACTTC
CASSIGGLDEQYF
>TRBJ1-2|few|TRBV11-2|TRBD1
TGTGCCAGCAGCTACCGGGACAGGGTCAAAGGCTACACCTTC
CASSYRDRVKGYTF
>TRBJ2-1|few|TRBV9|TRBD2
TGTGCCAGCAGCGATAGCGGGGGGGCCGCCTACAATGAGCAGTTCTTC
CASSDSGGAAYNEQFF
>TRBJ1-2|once|TRBV6-1|TRBD1
TGTGCCAGCAGTGACGGGGACAGTTTATGGATACGCTACACCTTC
CASSDGDSLWIRYTF
>TRBJ2-7|-|TRBV5-1|TRBD1
TGCGCCAGCAGCATTGGGACAGAAACTGCCTACGAGCAGTACTTC
CASSIGTETAYEQYF
>TRBJ1-2|-|TRBV6-1|TRBD1
TGTGCCAGCAGTGAACCCGGGACAGGGGCTTATGGCTACACCTTC
CASSEPGTGAYGYTF
>TRBJ1-4|-|TRBV9|TRBD1
TGTGCCAGCAGCGTAGACGAGGGGGCAAGAGAAAAACTGTTTTTT
CASSVDEGAREKLFF
>TRBJ1-2|few|TRBV5-1|TRBD1
TGCGCCAGCAGCTCCGGGACAGGGATCTCCTATGGCTACACCTTC
CASSSGTGISYGYTF
>TRBJ2-5|few|TRBV6-1|TRBD1
TGTGCCAGCACCGGGACAGGGGGACTGGAGACCCAGTACTTC
CASTGTGGLETQYF
>TRBJ2-1|-|TRBV5-1|-
TGCGCCAGCAGCTTGTTGACGGGGGTCTCCTACAATGAGCAGTTCTTC
CASSLLTGVSYNEQFF
>TRBJ2-7|-|TRBV11-1|-
TGTGCCAGCAGCCTAACAGTCTCCTACGAGCAGTACTTC
CASSLTVSYEQYF
>TRBJ2-5|-|TRBV28|TRBD1
TGTGCCAGCCTCGAGACAGGGCAAGAGACCCAGTACTTC
CASLETGQETQYF
>TRBJ1-1|-|TRBV7-7|-
TGTGCTAGCAGCTTAGGGCCGAACCCAAGGAACACTGAAGCTTTCTTT
CASSLGPNPRNTEAFF
>TRBJ2-7|-|TRBV11-2|-
TGTGCCAGCAGCCCTGGGGCCCACAGGGAATTCTACGAGCAGTACTTC
CASSPGAHREFYEQYF
>TRBJ1-2|-|TRBV28|-
TGTGCCACCATCGACAGTACTTATGGCTACACCTTC
CATIDSTYGYTF
>TRBJ2-2|few|TRBV11-2|TRBD2
TGTGCCAGCAGAACAATGGGCGGGGGGGCCACCGGGGAGCTGTTTTTT
CASRTMGGGATGELFF
>TRBJ1-2|few|TRBV18|TRBD1
TGTGCCAGCTCCGGAGGACAGGGGGGCGCCTATGGCTACACCTTC
CASSGGQGGAYGYTF
>TRBJ1-1|-|TRBV7-9|TRBD1
TGTGCCAGCACCTTTCCTACAGGGGGGGACACTGAAGCTTTCTTT
CASTFPTGGDTEAFF
>TRBJ1-5|-|TRBV7-8|-
TGTGCCAGCAGCTTAGGTGGTCAGGAGGGCTATCAGCCCCAGCATTTT
CASSLGGQEGYQPQHF
>TRBJ2-1|few|TRBV14|-
TGTGCCAGCAGCCACAAAACCCGGTTGGATGAGCAGTTCTTC
CASSHKTRLDEQFF
>TRBJ1-3|-|TRBV7-9|-
TGTGCCAGCAGCTTAGCCTCCGGAGTCACCATATATTTT
CASSLASGVTIYF
>TRBJ1-1|-|TRBV2|-
TGTGCCAGCACCCAAGACATGAACACTGAAGCTTTCTTT
CASTQDMNTEAFF
>TRBJ1-6|once|TRBV6-1|-
TGTGCCAGCAGTGAGGGAGGATATAATTCACCCCTCCACTTT
CASSEGGYNSPLHF
>TRBJ2-1|-|TRBV27|TRBD2
TGTGCCAGTATTAGCGGGTCTGTCAACAATGAGCAGTTCTTC
CASISGSVNNEQFF
>TRBJ2-3|-|TRBV2|-
TGTGCCAGCAGTGGGCTGGGCTATAGCACAGATACGCAGTATTTT
CASSGLGYSTDTQYF
>TRBJ2-2|-|TRBV30|-
TGTGCCTGGAGTGTACACCGGGGGTATCCGACCGGGGAGCTGTTTTTT
CAWSVHRGYPTGELFF
>TRBJ1-4|-|TRBV6-1|TRBD1
TGTGCCAGCAGTGAGGGGGGACAGCAGTATGAAAAACTGTTTTTT
CASSEGGQQYEKLFF
>TRBJ2-1|-|TRBV13|TRBD2
TGTGCCAGCAGCTCCGGGACTAGCGGGGAGCAGTTCTTC
CASSSGTSGEQFF
>TRBJ2-5|-|TRBV5-4|-
TGTGCCAGCAGCTTGGGTGGGGGCGGAGAGACCCAGTACTTC
CASSLGGGGETQYF
>TRBJ2-1|-|TRBV4-1|-
TGCGCCAGCAGCCCCCCGGGGGTGGGTGAGCAGTTCTTC
CASSPPGVGEQFF
>TRBJ1-5|-|TRBV7-6|-
TGTGCCAGCAGCTTAGCGGCGGGAAACAATCAGCCCCAGCATTTT
CASSLAAGNNQPQHF
>TRBJ1-1|-|TRBV18|-
TGTGCCAGCTCAGAATATCGGGGTATGAACACTGAAGCTTTCTTT
CASSEYRGMNTEAFF
>TRBJ2-7|-|TRBV4-1|-
TGCGCCAGCAGCCAAGATAGAACCTACGAGCAGTACTTC
CASSQDRTYEQYF
>TRBJ2-1|-|TRBV7-6|TRBD1
TGTGCCAGCAGCCAGGGACAGGCTGTTGAGCAGTTCTTC
CASSQGQAVEQFF
>TRBJ2-5|-|TRBV6-1|TRBD2
TGTGCCAGCAGTGAAGTCACGGGGGGGGCAATGGAGACCCAGTACTTC
CASSEVTGGAMETQYF
>TRBJ2-3|once|TRBV7-9|TRBD1
TGTTCCAGCAGCCTGAGGGATCTGGACAGGTTCACAGATCCGCAGTATTTT
CSSSLRDLDRFTDPQYF